The table lists the clone carrying this T cell receptor beta chain with a few counts. Its antigen is undetermined. These data come from a study of T cell repertoires in cytomegalovirus infection. Study-wide results and caveats: HLA-C-restricted TCR beta clonotypes specific for CMV led the ex vivo response. Adding up the frequency of public TCR beta families identified people who carried CMV plus the relevant HLA.

TCRdb re-called the reads with MiXCR, one entry per CDR3 protein. The sample has some 70,000 distinct CDR3 sequences; about 22% are singletons. The TCR comes from a human donor in good health (CMV status not recorded). Some clones in this sample may be carry-over from other donors' samples. What was sequenced was PBMCs, sequenced either directly or after in vitro stimulation (not recorded which).

The DNA of the CDR3 is TGTGCCAGCAGTTTTGGACTAGCGGGGGGAGAGACCCAGTACTTC. Its translation is CASSFGLAGGETQYF. This chain uses TRBV12-3 or TRBV12-4 with TRBJ2-5; TRBD2 matches at 14 bases. The J segment lost 4 bases and the V segment lost 3 bases, leaving 1 base of the junction unmatched. This CDR3 region has 15 residues.